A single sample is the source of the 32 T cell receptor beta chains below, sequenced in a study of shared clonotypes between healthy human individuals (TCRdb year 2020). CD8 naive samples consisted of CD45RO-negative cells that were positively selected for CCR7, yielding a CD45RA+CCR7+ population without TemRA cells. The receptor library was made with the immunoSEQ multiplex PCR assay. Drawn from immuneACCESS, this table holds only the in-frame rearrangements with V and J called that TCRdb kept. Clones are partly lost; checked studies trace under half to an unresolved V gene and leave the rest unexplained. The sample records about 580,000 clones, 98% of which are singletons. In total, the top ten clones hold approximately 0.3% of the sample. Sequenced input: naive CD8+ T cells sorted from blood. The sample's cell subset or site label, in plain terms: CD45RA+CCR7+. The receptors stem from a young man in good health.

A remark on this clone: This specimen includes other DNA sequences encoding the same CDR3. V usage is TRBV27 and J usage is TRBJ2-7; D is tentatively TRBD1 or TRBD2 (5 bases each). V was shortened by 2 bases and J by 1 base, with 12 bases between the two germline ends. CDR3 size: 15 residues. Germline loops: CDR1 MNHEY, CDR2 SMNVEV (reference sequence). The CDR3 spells CASSLRGQGSYEQYF. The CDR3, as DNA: TGTGCCAGCAGTTTACGCGGGCAGGGTTCCTACGAGCAGTACTTC.

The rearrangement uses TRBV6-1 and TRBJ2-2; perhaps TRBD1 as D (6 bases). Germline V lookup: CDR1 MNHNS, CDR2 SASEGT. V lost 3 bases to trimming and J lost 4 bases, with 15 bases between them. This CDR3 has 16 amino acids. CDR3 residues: CASSDPAGAFTGELFF. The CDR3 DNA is TGTGCCAGCAGTGATCCAGCAGGGGCTTTCACCGGGGAGCTGTTTTTT.

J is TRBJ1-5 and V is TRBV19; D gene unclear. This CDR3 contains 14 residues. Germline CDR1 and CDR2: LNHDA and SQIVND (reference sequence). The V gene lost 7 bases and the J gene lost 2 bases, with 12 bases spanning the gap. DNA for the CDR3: TGTGCCAGTACCCCCCCTCAGGGCAATCAGCCCCAGCATTTT. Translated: CASTPPQGNQPQHF.

CDR3 residues: CASRGGRGKNIQYF. The DNA for the CDR3 is TGTGCCAGCAGGGGGGGCAGGGGGAAAAACATTCAGTACTTC. The rearrangement uses TRBV2 and TRBJ2-4, with D perhaps TRBD1 (7 bases). CDR1 and CDR2 (germline): SNHLY, FYNNEI. This CDR3 spans 14 amino acids. The V gene lost 6 bases and the J gene lost 4 bases, with 13 bases spanning the gap.

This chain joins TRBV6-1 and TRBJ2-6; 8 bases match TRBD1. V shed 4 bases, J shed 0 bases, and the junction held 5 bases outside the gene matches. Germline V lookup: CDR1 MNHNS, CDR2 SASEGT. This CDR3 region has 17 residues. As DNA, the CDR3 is TGTGCCAGCAGTGGGGGACAGGTTGCCTCTGGGGCCAACGTCCTGACTTTC. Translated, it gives CASSGGQVASGANVLTF.

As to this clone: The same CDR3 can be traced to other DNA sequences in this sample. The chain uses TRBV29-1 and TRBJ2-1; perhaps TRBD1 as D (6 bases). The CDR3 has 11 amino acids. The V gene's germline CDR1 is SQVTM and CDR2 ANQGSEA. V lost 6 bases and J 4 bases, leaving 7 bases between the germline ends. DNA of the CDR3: TGCAGCGTAGACAGGTACAATGAGCAGTTCTTC. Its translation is CSVDRYNEQFF.

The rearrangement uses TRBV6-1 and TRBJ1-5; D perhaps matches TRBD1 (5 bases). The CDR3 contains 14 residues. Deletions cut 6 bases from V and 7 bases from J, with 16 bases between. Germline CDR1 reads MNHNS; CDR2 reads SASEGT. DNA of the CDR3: TGTGCCAGCAGCCGGGACCTCGGACACCAGCCCCAGCATTTT. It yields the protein CASSRDLGHQPQHF.

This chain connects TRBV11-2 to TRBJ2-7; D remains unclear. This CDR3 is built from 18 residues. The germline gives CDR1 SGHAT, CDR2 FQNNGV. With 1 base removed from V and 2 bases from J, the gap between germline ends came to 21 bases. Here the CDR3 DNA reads TGTGCCAGCAGCTTAGCTCCCTCCGAGTATCCCACCACCTACGAGCAGTACTTC. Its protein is CASSLAPSEYPTTYEQYF.

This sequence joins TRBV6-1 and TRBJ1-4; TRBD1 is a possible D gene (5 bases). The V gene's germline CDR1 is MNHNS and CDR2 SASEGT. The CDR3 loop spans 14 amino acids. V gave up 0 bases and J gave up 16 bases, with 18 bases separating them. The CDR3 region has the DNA TGTGCCAGCAGTGAAGCGCGAAGGGACGAATTGGAGTTTTTT. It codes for CASSEARRDELEFF.

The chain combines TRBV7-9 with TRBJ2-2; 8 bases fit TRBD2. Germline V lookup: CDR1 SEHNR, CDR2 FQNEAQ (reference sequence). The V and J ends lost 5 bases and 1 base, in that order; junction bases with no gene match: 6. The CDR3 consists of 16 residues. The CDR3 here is CASSPTAGENTGELFF. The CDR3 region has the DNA TGTGCCAGCAGCCCGACAGCGGGGGAGAACACCGGGGAGCTGTTTTTT.

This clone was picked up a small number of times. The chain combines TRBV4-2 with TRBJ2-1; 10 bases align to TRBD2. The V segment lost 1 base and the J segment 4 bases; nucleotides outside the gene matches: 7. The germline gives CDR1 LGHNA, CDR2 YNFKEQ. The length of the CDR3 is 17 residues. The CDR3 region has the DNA TGTGCCAGCAGCCAAGCCGCCGCTAGCGGGGGATACAATGAGCAGTTCTTC. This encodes CASSQAAASGGYNEQFF.

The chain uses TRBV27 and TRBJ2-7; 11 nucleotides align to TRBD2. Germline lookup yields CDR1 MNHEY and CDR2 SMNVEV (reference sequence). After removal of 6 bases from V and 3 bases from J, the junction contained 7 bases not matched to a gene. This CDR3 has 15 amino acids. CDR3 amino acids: CASRTIAGGDYEQYF. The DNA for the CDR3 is TGTGCCAGCAGGACCATAGCGGGAGGGGACTACGAGCAGTACTTC.

As DNA, the CDR3 is TGTGCCAGCAGCGTCACTCCTAGTTACGCCTACAATGAGCAGTTCTTC. This sequence encodes CASSVTPSYAYNEQFF. The genes are TRBV9 and TRBJ2-1; D is undetermined. Trimming removed 2 bases from V and 2 bases from J, with 14 bases in between. The CDR3 totals 16 residues. Germline CDR1 and CDR2: SGDLS and YYNGEE.

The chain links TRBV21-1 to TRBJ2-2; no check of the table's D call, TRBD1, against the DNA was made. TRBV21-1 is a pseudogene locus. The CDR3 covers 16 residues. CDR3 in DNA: TGTGCCAGCAGAGACCGACAGGGACCAAAAGCCGGGGAGCTGTTTTTT. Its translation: CASRDRQGPKAGELFF.

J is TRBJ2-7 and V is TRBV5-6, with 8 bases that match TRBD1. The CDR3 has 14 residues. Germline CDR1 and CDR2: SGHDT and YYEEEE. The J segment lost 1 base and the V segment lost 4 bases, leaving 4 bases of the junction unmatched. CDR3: CASSIGTGSYEQYF. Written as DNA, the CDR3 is TGTGCCAGCAGCATAGGGACAGGATCCTACGAGCAGTACTTC. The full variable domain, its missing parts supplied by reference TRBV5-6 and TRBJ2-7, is DAGVTQSPTHLIKTRGQQVTLRCSPKSGHDTVSWYQQALGQGPQFIFQYYEEEERQRGNFPDRFSGHQFPNYSSELNVNALLLGDSALYLCASSIGTGSYEQYFGPGTRLTVT.

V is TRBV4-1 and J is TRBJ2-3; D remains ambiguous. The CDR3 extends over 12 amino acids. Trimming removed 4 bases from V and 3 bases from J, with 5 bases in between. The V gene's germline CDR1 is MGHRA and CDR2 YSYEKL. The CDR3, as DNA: TGCGCCAGCAGCCCCCCGACAGATACGCAGTATTTT. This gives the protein CASSPPTDTQYF.

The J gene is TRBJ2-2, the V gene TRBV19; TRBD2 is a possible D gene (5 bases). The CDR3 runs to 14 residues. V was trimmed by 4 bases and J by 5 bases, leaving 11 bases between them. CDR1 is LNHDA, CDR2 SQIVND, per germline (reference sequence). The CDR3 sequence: CASSRVPGTGELFF. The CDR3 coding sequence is TGTGCCAGTAGTAGAGTCCCGGGGACCGGGGAGCTGTTTTTT.

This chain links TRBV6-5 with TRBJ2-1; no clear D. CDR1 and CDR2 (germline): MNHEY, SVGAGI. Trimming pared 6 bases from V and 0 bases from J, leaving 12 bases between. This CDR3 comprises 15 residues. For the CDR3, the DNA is TGTGCCAGCAGCCCAGTGGGCAGCTCCTACAATGAGCAGTTCTTC. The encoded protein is CASSPVGSSYNEQFF.

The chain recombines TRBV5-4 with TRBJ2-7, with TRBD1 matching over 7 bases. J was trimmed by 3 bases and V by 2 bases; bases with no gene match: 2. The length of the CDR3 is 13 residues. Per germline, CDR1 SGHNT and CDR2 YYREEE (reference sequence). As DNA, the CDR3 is TGTGCCAGCAGCTTCTCAGGGGGCTACGAGCAGTACTTC. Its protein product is CASSFSGGYEQYF.

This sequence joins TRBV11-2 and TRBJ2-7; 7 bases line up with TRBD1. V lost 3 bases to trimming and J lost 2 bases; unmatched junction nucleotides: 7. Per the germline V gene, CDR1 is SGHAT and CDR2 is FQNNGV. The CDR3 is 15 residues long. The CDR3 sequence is CASSFLGGSPYEQYF. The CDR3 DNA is TGTGCCAGCAGCTTTCTAGGGGGCTCTCCCTACGAGCAGTACTTC. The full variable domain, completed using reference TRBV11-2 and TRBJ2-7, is EAGVAQSPRYKIIEKRQSVAFWCNPISGHATLYWYQQILGQGPKLLIQFQNNGVVDDSQLPKDRFSAERLKGVDSTLKIQPAKLEDSAVYLCASSFLGGSPYEQYFGPGTRLTVT.

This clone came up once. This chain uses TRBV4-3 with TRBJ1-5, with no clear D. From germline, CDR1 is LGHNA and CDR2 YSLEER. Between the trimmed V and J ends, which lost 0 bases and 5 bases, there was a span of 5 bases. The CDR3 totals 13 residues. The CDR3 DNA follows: TGCGCCAGCAGCCAAGATTGGGATCAGCCCCAGCATTTT. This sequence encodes CASSQDWDQPQHF.

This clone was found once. The CDR3 spells CASSPRSTMGLAEPNTGELFF. CDR3 nucleotide sequence: TGTGCCAGCTCACCACGTAGTACAATGGGGCTAGCGGAGCCGAACACCGGGGAGCTGTTTTTT. The chain uses TRBV18 and TRBJ2-2; the match to TRBD2 covers 7 bases. V shed 1 base and J 0 bases; nucleotides not matched to a gene: 17. The length of the CDR3 is 21 residues. CDR1 is KGHSH and CDR2 is LQKENI in the germline V gene.

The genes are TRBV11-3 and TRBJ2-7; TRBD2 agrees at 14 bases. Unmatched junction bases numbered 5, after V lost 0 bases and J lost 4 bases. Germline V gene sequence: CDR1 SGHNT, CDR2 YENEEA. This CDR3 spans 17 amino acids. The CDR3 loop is CASSLEKTSGRAYEQYF. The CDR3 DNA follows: TGTGCCAGCAGCTTAGAGAAGACTAGCGGGAGGGCGTACGAGCAGTACTTC.

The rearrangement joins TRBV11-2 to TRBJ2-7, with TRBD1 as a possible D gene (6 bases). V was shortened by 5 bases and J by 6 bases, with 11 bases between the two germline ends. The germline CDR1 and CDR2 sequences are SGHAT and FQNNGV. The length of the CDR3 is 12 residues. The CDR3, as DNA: TGTGCCAGCAGCCACGGGACATCCGAGCAGTACTTC. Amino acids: CASSHGTSEQYF.

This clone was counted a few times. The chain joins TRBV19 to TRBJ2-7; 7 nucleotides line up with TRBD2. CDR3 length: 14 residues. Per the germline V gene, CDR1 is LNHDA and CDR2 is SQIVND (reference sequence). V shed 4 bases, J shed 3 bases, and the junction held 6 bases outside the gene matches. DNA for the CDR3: TGTGCCAGTAGTAGCGGGAGTTTTCACTACGAGCAGTACTTC. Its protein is CASSSGSFHYEQYF.

In nucleotides, the CDR3 is TGTGCCAGCAGTCCAACACAGGGAATCGGTTACGAGCAGTACTTC. Protein product: CASSPTQGIGYEQYF. The rearrangement uses TRBV27 and TRBJ2-7; weak D call: TRBD1 (6 bases). Trimming removed 5 bases from V and 4 bases from J, with 18 bases in between. The length of the CDR3 is 15 residues. Germline V gene sequence: CDR1 MNHEY, CDR2 SMNVEV (reference sequence).

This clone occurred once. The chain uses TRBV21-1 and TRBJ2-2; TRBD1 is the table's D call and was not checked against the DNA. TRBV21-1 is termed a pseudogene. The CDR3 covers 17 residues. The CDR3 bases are TGTGCCAGCAGCAAATTGATAGGGGGTGCGAACACCGGGGAGCTGTTTTTT. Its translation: CASSKLIGGANTGELFF.

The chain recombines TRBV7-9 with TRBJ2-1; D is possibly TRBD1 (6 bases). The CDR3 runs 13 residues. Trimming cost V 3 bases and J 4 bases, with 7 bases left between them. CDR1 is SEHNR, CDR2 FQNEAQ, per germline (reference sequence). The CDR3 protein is CASSFQGYNEQFF. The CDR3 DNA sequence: TGTGCCAGCAGCTTCCAGGGGTACAATGAGCAGTTCTTC.

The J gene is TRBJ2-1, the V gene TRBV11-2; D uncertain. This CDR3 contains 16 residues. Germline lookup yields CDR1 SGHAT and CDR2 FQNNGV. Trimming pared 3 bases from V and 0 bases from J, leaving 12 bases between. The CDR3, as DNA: TGTGCCAGCAGCTTGGAACGGTTTAGCTCCTACAATGAGCAGTTCTTC. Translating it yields CASSLERFSSYNEQFF.

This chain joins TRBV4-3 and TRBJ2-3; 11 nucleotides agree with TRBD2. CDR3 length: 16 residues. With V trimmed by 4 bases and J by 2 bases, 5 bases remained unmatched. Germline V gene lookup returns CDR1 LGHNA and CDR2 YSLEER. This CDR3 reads CASSLRLAGFTDTQYF. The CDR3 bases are TGCGCCAGCAGCCTGCGACTAGCGGGGTTCACAGATACGCAGTATTTT.

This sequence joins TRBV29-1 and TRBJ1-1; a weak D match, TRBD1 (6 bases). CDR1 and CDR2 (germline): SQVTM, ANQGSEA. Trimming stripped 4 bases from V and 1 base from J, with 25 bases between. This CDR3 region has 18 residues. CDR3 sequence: CSVAPRGLAGAKNTEAFF. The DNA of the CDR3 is TGCAGCGTTGCTCCAAGGGGTTTAGCGGGGGCAAAGAACACTGAAGCTTTCTTT.

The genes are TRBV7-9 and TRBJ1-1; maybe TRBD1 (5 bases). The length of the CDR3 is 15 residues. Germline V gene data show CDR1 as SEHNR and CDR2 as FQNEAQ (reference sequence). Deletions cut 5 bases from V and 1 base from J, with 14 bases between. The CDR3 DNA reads TGTGCCAGCAGCGTACCCATGGGGGAGAACACTGAAGCTTTCTTT. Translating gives CASSVPMGENTEAFF. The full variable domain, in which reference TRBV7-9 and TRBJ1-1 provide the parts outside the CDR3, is DTGVSQNPRHKITKRGQNVTFRCDPISEHNRLYWYRQTLGQGPEFLTYFQNEAQLEKSRLLSDRFSAERPKGSFSTLEIQRTEQGDSAMYLCASSVPMGENTEAFFGQGTRLTVV.